The clone carrying this TCR beta chain has a count of ten or more. Its antigen is unidentified. This record belongs to a study of human T cells and chemical hapten exposure. Study details: On about 2 cm by about 2 cm of upper inner arm skin, sensitization was performed with 2% DPC. Study results and limitations: Controls formed significantly fewer large CDR3 similarity clusters than expanded TCRs did.

Noted time point: pre-sensitization, week 0. Treatment defined: therapeutic diphenylcyclopropenone sensitization with weekly scalp DPC. TCRdb passed the RACE reads through MiXCR, listing each CDR3 protein once. The table lists roughly 38,000 distinct CDR3 sequences, 7.6% of them singletons. Sequenced here: whole blood, sampled in connection with sensitization to the hapten diphenylcyclopropenone (DPC). The receptor comes from a woman between 50 and 59 years old with alopecia areata. Some clones in this sample may be carry-over from other donors' samples.

CDR3: CASSPTRTTSEQYF. CDR3 bases: TGTGCCAGCTCACCCACGAGGACTACGAGCGAGCAGTACTTC. This chain joins TRBV18 and TRBJ2-7, with D perhaps matching TRBD2 (6 bases). Trimming removed 3 bases from V and 6 bases from J, with 15 bases in between. Germline CDR1 KGHSH, CDR2 LQKENI. This CDR3 spans 14 amino acids.